This T cell receptor (beta chain) is from a study of blood T cells in healthy people across ages. Then a second PCR, running about 6 to 11 cycles, was carried out with a sample-barcoded 5' primer and a J-beta primer mix. From the 5' RACE reads, TCRdb called clonotypes with MiXCR, one entry per CDR3 protein. The data hold 700,000 to 850,000 distinct CDR3 sequences, with 36% observed a single time. The V segment lost 7 bases and the J segment 8 bases; nucleotides outside the gene matches: 6. The CDR3 contains 14 residues. This receptor was taken from a man between 18 and 35 years old in good health. The V call is TRBV12-3 or TRBV12-4, the J call TRBJ1-3; the match to TRBD1 covers 12 bases. The source material was blood. The CDR3 DNA reads TGTGCCAGCAATCGGGGACAGGGGGCCTACACCATATATTTT. Translated: CASNRGQGAYTIYF.